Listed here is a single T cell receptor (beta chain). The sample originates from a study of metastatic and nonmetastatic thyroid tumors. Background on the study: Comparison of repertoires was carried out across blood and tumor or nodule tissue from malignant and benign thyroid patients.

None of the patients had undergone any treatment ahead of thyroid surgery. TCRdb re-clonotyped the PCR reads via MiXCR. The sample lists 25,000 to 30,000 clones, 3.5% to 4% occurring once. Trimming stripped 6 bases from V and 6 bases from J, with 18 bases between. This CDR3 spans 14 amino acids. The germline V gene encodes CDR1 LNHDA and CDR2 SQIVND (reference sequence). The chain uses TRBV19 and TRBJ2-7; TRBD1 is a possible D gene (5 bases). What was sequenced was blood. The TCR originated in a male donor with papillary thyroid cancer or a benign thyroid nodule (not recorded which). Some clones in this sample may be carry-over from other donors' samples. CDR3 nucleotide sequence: TGTGCCAGTAGCCGGACATGGGGCTTACGCGAGCAGTACTTC. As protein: CASSRTWGLREQYF.